This T cell receptor (beta chain) was sequenced during a study of T cell responses to AZD1222 COVID-19 vaccine. Study observations and caveats: Spike-specific TCR depth and breadth grew after two AZD1222 doses. Baseline antibody screening turned up just a handful of seropositive AZD1222 recipients. Per reports, nearly half of all spike-specific TCRs target regions that are unmutated in variants.

Profiling relied on immunoSEQ multiplex PCR, and the TCRdb table lists in-frame clones only, not all of them. The sample has some 120,000 clones; more than 70% are singletons. A word on this clone: What it binds is unknown.

The length of the CDR3 is 18 residues. Germline values: CDR1 LNHDA, CDR2 SQIVND (reference sequence). V shed 4 bases and J shed 0 bases, with 19 bases lying between them. Sequences were derived from peripheral blood, sampled on day 0 of AZD1222 vaccination. The chain recombines TRBV19 with TRBJ1-5; possibly TRBD1 for D (5 bases). The source of this sequence is an adult in good health. The CDR3, as DNA: TGTGCCAGTAGTACCCGCGGGCAGGGCCGCTATAGCAATCAGCCCCAGCATTTT. Amino acids: CASSTRGQGRYSNQPQHF.